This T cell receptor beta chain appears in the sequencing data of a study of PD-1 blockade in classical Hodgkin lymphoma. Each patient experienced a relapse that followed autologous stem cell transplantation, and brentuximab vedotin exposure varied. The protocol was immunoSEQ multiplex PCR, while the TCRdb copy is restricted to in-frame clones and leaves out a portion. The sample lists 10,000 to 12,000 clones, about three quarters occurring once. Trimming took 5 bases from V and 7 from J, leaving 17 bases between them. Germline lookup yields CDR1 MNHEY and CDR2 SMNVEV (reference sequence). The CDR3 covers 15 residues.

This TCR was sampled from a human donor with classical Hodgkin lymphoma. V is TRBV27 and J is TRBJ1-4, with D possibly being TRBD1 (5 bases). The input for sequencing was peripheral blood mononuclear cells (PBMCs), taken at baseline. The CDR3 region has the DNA TGTGCCAGCAGTCGTACATTTAGGGGAGGTGAAAAACTGTTTTTT. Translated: CASSRTFRGGEKLFF.